What follows describes a single T cell receptor (beta chain). The target antigen is unknown. The CDR3 is made up of 13 amino acids. Between the trimmed V and J ends, which lost 2 bases and 7 bases, there was a span of 15 bases. Germline CDR1 is GTSNPN and CDR2 is SVGIG (reference sequence). Here immunoSEQ multiplex PCR was the method, and the copy in TCRdb shows in-frame clones only, minus some. The top ten hold approximately 7.7% of the sample, which has around 200,000 clones, 70% to 90% seen once. The data derive from a study of T cell responses to AZD1222 COVID-19 vaccine. General study results and limits: Vaccination with two AZD1222 doses was followed by a rise in Spike-specific TCR breadth and depth.

This sequence was found in an adult in good health. Source: peripheral blood, taken on day 0 of AZD1222 vaccination. The chain employs TRBV30 and TRBJ2-7; possibly TRBD1 or TRBD2 for D (5 bases each). CDR3 protein: CAWSHPGLREQYF. The DNA for the CDR3 is TGTGCCTGGAGTCACCCGGGGCTGCGGGAGCAGTACTTC.